The rows below give T cell receptor beta chains drawn from one sample of a study of blood T cell repertoires in COVID-19. The protocol was immunoSEQ multiplex PCR, while the TCRdb copy is restricted to in-frame clones and leaves out a portion. The data hold approximately 300,000 clones, with roughly 88% observed a single time. The sequencing sample was made of peripheral blood. These receptors were taken from a woman aged 45 to 65 with acute or convalescent COVID-19. The CDR3 runs from the conserved cysteine through the conserved F or W. Each record gives: clone size, J gene, V gene, CDR3 protein. A clone size is listed for some rows: how often the clone was seen (once, few, many), or a class if it is expanded.

clone size: NA; J gene: TRBJ2-1; V gene: TRBV6-4; CDR3 protein: CASSPWTSGYEQFF
clone size: NA; J gene: TRBJ1-2; V gene: TRBV14; CDR3 protein: CASSQGYRNYGYTF
clone size: NA; J gene: TRBJ2-3; V gene: TRBV28; CDR3 protein: CASSLSGTGLADTQYF
clone size: once; J gene: TRBJ2-1; V gene: TRBV4-1; CDR3 protein: CASSPIAGVSYNEQFF
clone size: NA; J gene: TRBJ1-4; V gene: TRBV7-9; CDR3 protein: CASSLSQGLTNEKLFF
clone size: NA; J gene: TRBJ2-3; V gene: TRBV11-3; CDR3 protein: CASSPRGGRGTDTQYF
clone size: NA; J gene: TRBJ2-3; V gene: TRBV5-4; CDR3 protein: CASSSGTSGRDTQYF
clone size: NA; J gene: TRBJ2-5; V gene: TRBV5-1; CDR3 protein: CASSYQPLAGGQETQYF
clone size: NA; J gene: TRBJ1-2; V gene: TRBV6-5; CDR3 protein: CASSTRDRDDYGYTF
clone size: NA; J gene: TRBJ1-1; V gene: TRBV28; CDR3 protein: CASSLSGSEAFF
clone size: NA; J gene: TRBJ2-2; V gene: TRBV5-6; CDR3 protein: CASSLFLQGALGELFF
clone size: NA; J gene: TRBJ1-5; V gene: TRBV28; CDR3 protein: CASSLPGRTPQHF
clone size: NA; J gene: TRBJ2-3; V gene: TRBV2; CDR3 protein: CASRGTSKATDTQYF